The 22 T cell receptor beta chains presented below share a single source sample, sequenced in a study of CD8 T cells in Susac syndrome. With random hexamers, reverse transcription was performed on 0.5 to 1 ug of RNA. MiXCR was run by TCRdb on the immunoSEQ multiplex PCR reads, yielding one entry per CDR3 protein. The table has about 200,000 distinct CDR3 sequences, roughly 94% seen once. The sequenced material came from CD4+ T cells from PBMCs. These receptors originate from a human donor in good health.

Concerning this clonotype itself: One end of the junction does not line up with germline, which may come from a read error. The chain joins TRBV15 to TRBJ1-5; D call uncertain. The CDR3 sequence is 12 residues long. Germline lookup yields CDR1 LNHNV and CDR2 YYDKDF (reference sequence). The CDR3 region is CATSSSIQPQHF. In nucleotides, the CDR3 is TGTGCCACCAGCTCAAGCATTCAGCCCCAGCATTTT. Drawing the rest from reference TRBV15 and TRBJ1-5, the complete variable domain is DAMVIQNPRYQVTQFGKPVTLSCSQTLNHNVMYWYQQKSSQAPKLLFHYYDKDFNNEADTPDNFQSRRPNTSFCFLDIRSPGLGDTAMYLCATSSSIQPQHFGDGTRLSIL.

The gene calls are TRBV20-1 and TRBJ1-1; a weak D match, TRBD1 (5 bases). Trimming removed 1 base at V and 4 bases at J, with 7 bases between. CDR1 and CDR2 (germline): DFQATT, SNEGSKA (reference sequence). This CDR3 is 12 amino acids long. The CDR3 loop is CSARGGVTEAFF. The CDR3 DNA is TGCAGTGCTAGAGGGGGGGTCACTGAAGCTTTCTTT.

V gene TRBV6-1 combines with J gene TRBJ2-4, with D possibly being TRBD1 (5 bases). CDR1 is MNHNS, CDR2 SASEGT, per germline. CDR3 length equals 12 residues. V was shortened by 2 bases and J by 8 bases, with 7 bases between the two germline ends. The CDR3 is CASSEWGYIQYF. The CDR3 region has the DNA TGTGCCAGCAGTGAATGGGGCTACATTCAGTACTTC.

V usage is TRBV3-1 and J usage is TRBJ2-5; a possible D gene is TRBD1 (5 bases). V lost 1 base and J lost 4, with 13 bases in between. Germline CDR1 LGHDT, CDR2 YNNKEL (reference sequence). The CDR3 totals 15 residues. Written as DNA, the CDR3 is TGTGCCAGCAGCCAAGTAGCAGGAAGGGGAGAGACCCAGTACTTC. Protein: CASSQVAGRGETQYF.

V usage is TRBV5-1 and J usage is TRBJ1-5, with unresolved D. The CDR3 spans 13 residues. The V end was cut by 0 bases, the J end by 7 bases, with 8 bases between. Germline values: CDR1 SGHRS, CDR2 YFSETQ. The CDR3 DNA reads TGCGCCAGCAGCTTGGGAAGGGAACAGCCCCAGCATTTT. This encodes CASSLGREQPQHF.

This clonotype was recorded only once. V is TRBV4-1 and J is TRBJ2-7; 10 bases align to TRBD2. The J segment lost 3 bases and the V segment lost 1 base, leaving 3 bases of the junction unmatched. Germline CDR1 MGHRA, CDR2 YSYEKL. The CDR3 spans 15 residues. In DNA form, the CDR3 reads TGCGCCAGCAGCCAAGGGCTAGCGGGAGACTACGAGCAGTACGTC. Translating it yields CASSQGLAGDYEQYV.

V usage is TRBV20-1 and J usage is TRBJ1-5, with D possibly TRBD1 on 5 matching bases. Trimming took 3 bases from V and 8 from J, leaving 11 bases between them. CDR3 length equals 12 residues. Germline V gene data show CDR1 as DFQATT and CDR2 as SNEGSKA (reference sequence). CDR3 in amino acids: CSASSREKPQHF. CDR3 bases: TGCAGTGCTAGCAGCAGGGAAAAGCCCCAGCATTTT.

The chain has TRBV3-1 and TRBJ1-1; no firm D call. The CDR3 runs to 12 residues. The germline CDR1 and CDR2 sequences are LGHDT and YNNKEL (reference sequence). V dropped 1 base and J dropped 3 bases, with 3 bases sitting between them. The chain's CDR3 is CASSQAYTEAFF. The CDR3, as DNA: TGTGCCAGCAGCCAAGCATACACTGAAGCTTTCTTT. Supplemented by reference TRBV3-1 and TRBJ1-1, the full variable domain reads DTAVSQTPKYLVTQMGNDKSIKCEQNLGHDTMYWYKQDSKKFLKIMFSYNNKELIINETVPNRFSPKSPDKAHLNLHINSLELGDSAVYFCASSQAYTEAFFGQGTRLTVV.

The chain uses TRBV27 and TRBJ2-4; D possibly uses TRBD1 or TRBD2 (6 bases each). V dropped 6 bases and J dropped 5 bases, with 17 bases sitting between them. Germline CDR1 and CDR2: MNHEY and SMNVEV (reference sequence). This CDR3 comprises 15 residues. CDR3 protein: CASSLTWGAENIQYF. The CDR3 bases are TGTGCCAGCAGCTTAACGTGGGGGGCAGAAAACATTCAGTACTTC.

The genes are TRBV5-6 and TRBJ1-5; 8 bases are shared with TRBD1. CDR3 length: 16 amino acids. Germline loops: CDR1 SGHDT, CDR2 YYEEEE. V trimming: 0 bases; J trimming: 5 bases; junction bases outside the gene matches: 7. CDR3 coding DNA: TGTGCCAGCAGCTTGGAAGGACAGGGATGGGATCAGCCCCAGCATTTT. The encoded protein is CASSLEGQGWDQPQHF.

V gene TRBV24-1 combines with J gene TRBJ1-5; the D is unclear. V was cut by 4 bases and J by 5 bases, with 5 bases left in between. CDR1 KGHDR and CDR2 SFDVKD come from the germline V gene. This CDR3 region has 12 residues. CDR3 loop: CATSERDQPQHF. CDR3 bases: TGTGCCACCAGTGAAAGGGATCAGCCCCAGCATTTT.

V and J are TRBV3-1 and TRBJ1-5; 7 bases are shared with TRBD1. Germline V lookup: CDR1 LGHDT, CDR2 YNNKEL (reference sequence). This CDR3 has 15 amino acids. V was pared by 1 base and J by 1 base, with 1 base of the junction left unmatched. This CDR3 is CASSQGGQSNQPQHF. The CDR3 coding sequence is TGTGCCAGCAGCCAAGGGGGACAGAGCAATCAGCCCCAGCATTTT.

This chain connects TRBV5-4 to TRBJ2-5; no clear D. The V and J ends lost 2 bases and 3 bases respectively, with 8 bases between them. This CDR3 is 13 amino acids long. Germline CDR1 and CDR2: SGHNT and YYREEE (reference sequence). In nucleotides, the CDR3 is TGTGCCAGCAGCTTCAAGTCTGAAGAGACCCAGTACTTC. It codes for CASSFKSEETQYF. Drawing the rest from reference TRBV5-4 and TRBJ2-5, the complete variable domain is ETGVTQSPTHLIKTRGQQVTLRCSSQSGHNTVSWYQQALGQGPQFIFQYYREEENGRGNFPPRFSGLQFPNYSSELNVNALELDDSALYLCASSFKSEETQYFGPGTRLLVL.

The V call is TRBV29-1, the J call TRBJ1-1, with D maybe TRBD1 (5 bases). CDR1 and CDR2 (germline): SQVTM, ANQGSEA. Trimming stripped 3 bases from V and 10 bases from J, with 15 bases between. There are 12 residues in the CDR3. The CDR3 is CSVEGVPEGAFF. CDR3 bases: TGCAGCGTTGAGGGGGTACCAGAGGGAGCTTTCTTT.

The chain links TRBV10-1 to TRBJ2-7; no clear D. The CDR3 consists of 13 residues. Trimming removed 5 bases from V and 6 bases from J, with 14 bases in between. Germline V gene lookup returns CDR1 WNHNN and CDR2 SYGVQD (reference sequence). The CDR3, as DNA: TGCGCCAGCAGTTCACGCGTTGGGGTCGAGCAGTACGTC. Encoded protein: CASSSRVGVEQYV.

The chain employs TRBV14 and TRBJ1-2; D possibly corresponds to TRBD1 (6 bases). Germline values: CDR1 SGHDN, CDR2 FVKESK. The CDR3 has 15 residues. V was cut by 3 bases and J by 4 bases, with 15 bases left in between. The CDR3 sequence is CASSHGGGLGYGYTF. CDR3 in DNA: TGTGCCAGCAGCCATGGTGGGGGGCTTGGCTATGGCTACACCTTC.

This rearrangement joins TRBV6-5 to TRBJ1-1, with no clear D. Trimming pared 4 bases from V and 3 bases from J, leaving 9 bases between. The CDR3 loop spans 13 amino acids. Germline CDR1 MNHEY, CDR2 SVGAGI. CDR3 protein: CASSSDGHTEAFF. The CDR3 nucleotides read TGTGCCAGCAGTTCCGATGGACACACTGAAGCTTTCTTT.

The chain combines TRBV29-1 with TRBJ2-2; the match to TRBD2 covers 10 bases. The CDR3 covers 17 residues. V trimming: 8 bases; J trimming: 0 bases; junction bases outside the gene matches: 12. Germline V lookup: CDR1 SQVTM, CDR2 ANQGSEA. The CDR3 here is CSYRGVAGGPNTGELFF. CDR3 nucleotides: TGCAGCTACCGGGGGGTAGCGGGGGGTCCGAACACCGGGGAGCTGTTTTTT.

For the CDR3, the DNA is TGTGCCAGCAGCCAACAACTAGGAAGAACCTATGGCTACACCTTC. This encodes CASSQQLGRTYGYTF. J is TRBJ1-2 and V is TRBV14; D gene ambiguous. The CDR3 runs 15 residues. Germline V gene sequence: CDR1 SGHDN, CDR2 FVKESK. V lost 2 bases and J lost 4, with 14 bases in between.

J is TRBJ2-2 and V is TRBV29-1; D is unresolved. CDR1 is SQVTM, CDR2 ANQGSEA, per germline. V shed 4 bases and J shed 4 bases, with 13 bases lying between them. This CDR3 has 14 amino acids. CDR3 amino acids: CSVVLDFPTGELFF. The CDR3 DNA reads TGCAGCGTTGTGCTAGATTTTCCCACCGGGGAGCTGTTTTTT.

The chain uses TRBV9 and TRBJ1-5; no reliable D call. Trimming pared 0 bases from V and 4 bases from J, leaving 8 bases between. This CDR3 comprises 14 residues. Looked up from germline, CDR1 is SGDLS and CDR2 is YYNGEE. CDR3 region: CASSVGTHNQPQHF. Written as DNA, the CDR3 is TGTGCCAGCAGCGTAGGGACTCATAATCAGCCCCAGCATTTT.

This rearrangement joins TRBV30 to TRBJ1-5, with D uncertain. V lost 0 bases and J lost 3, with 12 bases in between. In germline, CDR1 is GTSNPN, CDR2 SVGIG (reference sequence). The length of the CDR3 is 15 residues. The CDR3 protein is CAWSVRRSPNQPQHF. The CDR3 DNA reads TGTGCCTGGAGTGTACGGAGATCCCCCAATCAGCCCCAGCATTTT.